The table lists the clone carrying this TCR beta chain with many counts. Its antigen remains unidentified. As the method for making TCR beta libraries, quantitative 5'-RACE with molecular barcodes was used. In TCRdb, the 5' RACE reads were re-called with MiXCR into one record per CDR3 protein. This sample carries about 23,000 distinct CDR3 sequences, roughly a sixth of them seen once, and the ten largest clones take 25% to 30%. This CDR3 has 13 amino acids. J lost 4 bases, V lost 6 bases, and 5 bases had no gene match. Germline-derived CDR1 and CDR2 are DFQATT and SNEGSKA (reference sequence). This entry is derived from a study of CD8 T cells in ankylosing spondylitis. Study results and limitations: Some motif variants had been reported before (in reactive arthritis synovial fluid and blood). Reportedly, significant enrichment of disease-linked clones occurred in matched ankylosing spondylitis synovial fluid. One TCR beta motif, made up of roughly 8 highly homologous variants, appeared characteristic of ankylosing spondylitis blood.

The chain has TRBV20-1 and TRBJ2-7; 11 bases agree with TRBD2. Specimen: blood. The receptor was derived from a male donor with ankylosing spondylitis or in good health (not recorded which). The CDR3 nucleotides are TGCAGTGCGGGACTAGCGGCCCATTACGAGCAGTACTTC. It is translated as CSAGLAAHYEQYF.